Listed below are T cell receptor beta chains from one sample, sequenced in a study of blood T cells in healthy people across ages. TCRdb re-analysed the 5' RACE reads in MiXCR, keeping a single row per CDR3 protein. The table shows 650,000 to 800,000 distinct CDR3 sequences, with under 65% occurring only once. The sample consisted of blood. These receptor sequences come from a woman of 80 years or more in good health. Each CDR3 is given with its conserved first and last residue. Some rows mark clone size as missing; the rest say once, few, many or name a class of expanded clone.

j_gene	v_gene	abundance	CDR3aa
TRBJ2-7	TRBV7-9	many	CASSLGLAGESEQYF
TRBJ2-1	TRBV10-3	-	CAISTGLAGGANGQFF
TRBJ1-2	TRBV2	many	CASRPYDRAYGYTF
TRBJ2-7	TRBV7-9	-	CASSPQMTSYEQYF
TRBJ2-1	TRBV7-3	-	CASSLTESNEQFF
-	TRBV15	-	CATSREGGSEQYF
TRBJ1-6	TRBV12-3/TRBV12-4	-	CANSLVSSYNSPLHF
TRBJ2-1	TRBV5-1	-	CASFRDTEYNEQFF
TRBJ2-7	TRBV5-1	many	CASSLRGTDYEQYF
TRBJ1-6	TRBV12-3/TRBV12-4	many	CASSAHRGPNSPLHF
TRBJ2-3	TRBV4-1	-	CASSQTLGTSARDTQYF
TRBJ2-2	TRBV14	-	CASSRILSGELFF
TRBJ2-5	TRBV5-4	once	CASSVLAALQETQYF
TRBJ1-4	TRBV12-3/TRBV12-4	-	CASSSPTGGSNEKLFF
TRBJ2-2	TRBV12-3/TRBV12-4	-	CASGLDGGELFF
TRBJ2-3	TRBV10-2	many	CASYSGQGTDTQYF
TRBJ2-1	TRBV12-3/TRBV12-4	once	CASSLSLAGAWQFF
TRBJ1-5	TRBV5-1	-	CASSPDRGSQPQHF
TRBJ2-1	TRBV29-1	many	CSVEDQGNEQFF
TRBJ2-6	TRBV11-2	-	CASSPGQLLTF
TRBJ2-6	TRBV29-1	many	CSVEDPNSGANVLTF
TRBJ2-7	TRBV10-3	-	CAISDRSLEAQYF
TRBJ2-1	TRBV2	-	CASSESGTSGRATLYNEQFF
TRBJ1-2	TRBV12-3/TRBV12-4	-	CASSRSGTDYGYTF
TRBJ1-6	TRBV20-1	-	CSARTGGIYNSPLHF
TRBJ1-2	TRBV6-2/TRBV6-3	-	CASSRQGSDGYTF
TRBJ2-7	TRBV7-2	many	CASSSLGTLYEQYF
TRBJ2-5	TRBV5-1	few	CASSLETGGAGYQETQYF
TRBJ2-5	TRBV9	-	CASSVSALGTQYF
TRBJ1-4	TRBV20-1	-	CSAQTSDSGRATNEKLFF
TRBJ2-3	TRBV3-1	-	CASSLRTRQGADTQYF
TRBJ2-7	TRBV10-3	-	CAISGTPPYEQYF
TRBJ2-1	TRBV2	few	CAGSDPTSGGWNEQFF
TRBJ1-2	TRBV10-3	many	CAISSGATYGYTF
TRBJ2-7	TRBV10-3	-	CAIGQITTYEQYF